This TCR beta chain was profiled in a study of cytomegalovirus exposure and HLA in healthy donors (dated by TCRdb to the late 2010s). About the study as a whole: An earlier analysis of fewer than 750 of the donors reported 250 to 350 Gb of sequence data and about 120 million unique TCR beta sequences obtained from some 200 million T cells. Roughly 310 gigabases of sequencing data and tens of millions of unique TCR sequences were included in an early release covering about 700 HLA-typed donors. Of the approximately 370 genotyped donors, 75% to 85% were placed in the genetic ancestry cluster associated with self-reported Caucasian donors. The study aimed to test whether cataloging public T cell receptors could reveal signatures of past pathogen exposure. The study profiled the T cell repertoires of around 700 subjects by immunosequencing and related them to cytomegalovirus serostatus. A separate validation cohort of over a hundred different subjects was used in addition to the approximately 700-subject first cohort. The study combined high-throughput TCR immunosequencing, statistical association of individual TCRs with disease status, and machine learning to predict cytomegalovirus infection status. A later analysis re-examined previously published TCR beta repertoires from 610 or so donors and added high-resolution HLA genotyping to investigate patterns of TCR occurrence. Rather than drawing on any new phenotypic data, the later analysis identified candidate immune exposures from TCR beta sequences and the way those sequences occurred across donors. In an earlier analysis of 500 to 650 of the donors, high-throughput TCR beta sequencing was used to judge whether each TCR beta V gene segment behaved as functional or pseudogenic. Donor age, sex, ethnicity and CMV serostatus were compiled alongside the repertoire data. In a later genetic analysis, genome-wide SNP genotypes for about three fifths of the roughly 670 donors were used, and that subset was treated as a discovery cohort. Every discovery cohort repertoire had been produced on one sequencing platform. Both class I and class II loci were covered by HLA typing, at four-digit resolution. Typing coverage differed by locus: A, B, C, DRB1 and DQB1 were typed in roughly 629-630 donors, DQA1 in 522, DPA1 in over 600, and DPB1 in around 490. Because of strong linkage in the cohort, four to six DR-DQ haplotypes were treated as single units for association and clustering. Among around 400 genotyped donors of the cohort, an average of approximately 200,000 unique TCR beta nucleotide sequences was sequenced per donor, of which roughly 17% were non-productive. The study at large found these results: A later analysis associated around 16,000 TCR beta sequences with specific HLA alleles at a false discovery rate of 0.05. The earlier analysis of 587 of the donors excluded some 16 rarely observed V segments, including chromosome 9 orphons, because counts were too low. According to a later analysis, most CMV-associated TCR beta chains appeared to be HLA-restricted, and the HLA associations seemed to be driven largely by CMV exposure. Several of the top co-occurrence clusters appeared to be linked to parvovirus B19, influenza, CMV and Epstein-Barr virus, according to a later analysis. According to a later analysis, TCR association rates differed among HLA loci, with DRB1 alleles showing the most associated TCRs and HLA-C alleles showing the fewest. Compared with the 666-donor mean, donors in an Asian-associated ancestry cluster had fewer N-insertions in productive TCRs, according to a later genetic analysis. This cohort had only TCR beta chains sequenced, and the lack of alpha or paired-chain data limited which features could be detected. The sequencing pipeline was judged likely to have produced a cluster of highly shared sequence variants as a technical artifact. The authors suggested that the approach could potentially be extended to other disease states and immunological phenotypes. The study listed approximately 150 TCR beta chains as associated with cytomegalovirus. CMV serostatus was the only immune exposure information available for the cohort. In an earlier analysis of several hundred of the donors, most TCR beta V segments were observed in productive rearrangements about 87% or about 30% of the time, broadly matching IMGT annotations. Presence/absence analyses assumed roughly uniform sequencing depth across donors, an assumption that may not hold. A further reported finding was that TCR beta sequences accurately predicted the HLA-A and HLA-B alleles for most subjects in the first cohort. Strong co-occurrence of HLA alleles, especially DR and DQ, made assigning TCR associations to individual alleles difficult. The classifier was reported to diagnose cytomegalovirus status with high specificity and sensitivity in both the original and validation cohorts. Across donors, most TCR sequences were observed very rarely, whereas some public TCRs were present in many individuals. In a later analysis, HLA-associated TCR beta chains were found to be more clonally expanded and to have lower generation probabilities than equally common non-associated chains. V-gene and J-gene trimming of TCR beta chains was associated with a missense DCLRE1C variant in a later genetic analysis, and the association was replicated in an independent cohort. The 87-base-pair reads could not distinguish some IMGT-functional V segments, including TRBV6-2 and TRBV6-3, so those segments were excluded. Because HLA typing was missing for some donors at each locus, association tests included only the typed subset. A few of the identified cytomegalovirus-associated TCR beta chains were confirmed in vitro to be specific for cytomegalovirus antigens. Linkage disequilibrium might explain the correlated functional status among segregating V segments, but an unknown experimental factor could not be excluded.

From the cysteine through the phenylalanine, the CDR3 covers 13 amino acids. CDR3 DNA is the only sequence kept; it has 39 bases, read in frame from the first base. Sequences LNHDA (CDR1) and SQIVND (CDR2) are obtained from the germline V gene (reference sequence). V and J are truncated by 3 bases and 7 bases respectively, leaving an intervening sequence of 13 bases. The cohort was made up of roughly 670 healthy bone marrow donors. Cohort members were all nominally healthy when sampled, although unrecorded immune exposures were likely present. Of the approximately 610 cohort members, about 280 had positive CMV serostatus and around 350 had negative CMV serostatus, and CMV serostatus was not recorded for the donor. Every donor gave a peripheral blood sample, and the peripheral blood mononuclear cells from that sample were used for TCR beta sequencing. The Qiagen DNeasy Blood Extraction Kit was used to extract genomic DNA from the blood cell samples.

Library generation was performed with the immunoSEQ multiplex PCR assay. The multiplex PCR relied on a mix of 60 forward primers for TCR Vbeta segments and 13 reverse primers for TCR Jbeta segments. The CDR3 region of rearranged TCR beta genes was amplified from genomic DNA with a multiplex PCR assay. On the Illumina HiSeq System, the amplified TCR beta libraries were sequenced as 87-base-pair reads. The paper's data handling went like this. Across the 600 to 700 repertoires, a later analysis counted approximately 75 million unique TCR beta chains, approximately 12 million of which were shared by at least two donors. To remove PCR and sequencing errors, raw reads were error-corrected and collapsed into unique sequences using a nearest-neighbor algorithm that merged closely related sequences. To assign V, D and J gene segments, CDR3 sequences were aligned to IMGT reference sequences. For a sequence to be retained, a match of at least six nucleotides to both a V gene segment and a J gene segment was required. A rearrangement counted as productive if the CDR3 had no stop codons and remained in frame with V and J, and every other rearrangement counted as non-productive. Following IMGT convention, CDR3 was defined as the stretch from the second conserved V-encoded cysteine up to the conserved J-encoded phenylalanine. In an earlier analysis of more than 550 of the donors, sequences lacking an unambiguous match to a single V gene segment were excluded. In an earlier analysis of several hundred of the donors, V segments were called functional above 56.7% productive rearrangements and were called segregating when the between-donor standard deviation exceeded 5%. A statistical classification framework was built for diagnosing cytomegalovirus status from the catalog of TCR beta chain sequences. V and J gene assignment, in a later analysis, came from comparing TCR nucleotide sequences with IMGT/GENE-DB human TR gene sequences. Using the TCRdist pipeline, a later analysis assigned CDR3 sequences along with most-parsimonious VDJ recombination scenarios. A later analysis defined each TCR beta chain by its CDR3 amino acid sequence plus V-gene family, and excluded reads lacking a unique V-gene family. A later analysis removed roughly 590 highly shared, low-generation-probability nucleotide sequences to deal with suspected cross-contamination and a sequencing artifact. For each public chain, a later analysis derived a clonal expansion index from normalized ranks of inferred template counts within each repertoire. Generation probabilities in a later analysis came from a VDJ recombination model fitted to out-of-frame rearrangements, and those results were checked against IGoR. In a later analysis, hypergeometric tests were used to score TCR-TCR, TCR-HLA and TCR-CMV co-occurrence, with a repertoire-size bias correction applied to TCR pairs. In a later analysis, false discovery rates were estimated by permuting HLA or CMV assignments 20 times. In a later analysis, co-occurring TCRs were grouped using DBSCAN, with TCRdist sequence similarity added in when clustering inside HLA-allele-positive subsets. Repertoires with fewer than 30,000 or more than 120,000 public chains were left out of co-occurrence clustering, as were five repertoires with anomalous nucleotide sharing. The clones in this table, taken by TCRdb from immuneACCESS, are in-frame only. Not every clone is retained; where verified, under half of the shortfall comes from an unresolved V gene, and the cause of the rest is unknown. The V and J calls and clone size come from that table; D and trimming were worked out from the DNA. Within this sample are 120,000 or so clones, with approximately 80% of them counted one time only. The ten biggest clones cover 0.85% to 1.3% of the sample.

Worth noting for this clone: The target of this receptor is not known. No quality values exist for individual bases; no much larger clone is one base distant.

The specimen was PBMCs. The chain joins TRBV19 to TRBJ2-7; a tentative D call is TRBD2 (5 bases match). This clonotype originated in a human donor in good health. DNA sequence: TGTGCCAGTAGTATGACCTGGACTGCTGAGCAGTACTTC. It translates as CASSMTWTAEQYF.